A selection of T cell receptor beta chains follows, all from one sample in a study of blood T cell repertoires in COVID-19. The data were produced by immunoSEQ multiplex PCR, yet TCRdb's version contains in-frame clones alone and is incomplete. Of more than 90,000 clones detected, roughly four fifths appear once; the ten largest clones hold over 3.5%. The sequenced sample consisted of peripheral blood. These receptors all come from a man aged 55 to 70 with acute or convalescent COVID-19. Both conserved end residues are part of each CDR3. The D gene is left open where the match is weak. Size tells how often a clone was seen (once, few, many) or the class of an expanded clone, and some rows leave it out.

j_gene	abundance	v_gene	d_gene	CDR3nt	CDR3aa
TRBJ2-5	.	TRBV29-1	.	TGCAGCGTTGCTTTACGACGGACGGGGGAAGAGACCCAGTACTTC	CSVALRRTGEETQYF
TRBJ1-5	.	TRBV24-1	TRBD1	TGTGCCACCAGCCCAAGGGGGACAGTATATAGCAATCAGCCCCAGCATTTT	CATSPRGTVYSNQPQHF
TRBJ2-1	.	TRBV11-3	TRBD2	TGTGCCAGCAGCTGGGAGCGGGAGGGCCTCTACAATGAGCAGTTCTTC	CASSWEREGLYNEQFF
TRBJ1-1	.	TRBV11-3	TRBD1	TGTGCCAGCAGCCTCGGGACAGGCCTGAACACTGAAGCTTTCTTT	CASSLGTGLNTEAFF
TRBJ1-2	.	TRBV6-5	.	TGTGCCAGCAAGGAGGGGGGGGCCTATGGCTACACCTTC	CASKEGGAYGYTF
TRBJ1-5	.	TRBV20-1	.	TGCAGTGCTAGTGGAGGAACTAAGCCCCAGCATTTT	CSASGGTKPQHF
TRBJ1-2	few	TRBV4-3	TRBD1	TGCGCCAGCAGCCAAGCCTGGACAGGGGGCAACTATGGCTACACCTTC	CASSQAWTGGNYGYTF
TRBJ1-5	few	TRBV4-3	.	TGCGCCAGCAGCTCGACTCTCGACCTCTATAGCAATCAGCCCCAGCATTTT	CASSSTLDLYSNQPQHF
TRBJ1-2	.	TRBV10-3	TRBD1	TGTGCCATCAGCCGACAGGGTACTAACTATGGCTACACCTTC	CAISRQGTNYGYTF
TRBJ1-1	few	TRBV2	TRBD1	TGTGCCAGTGGACAGGGGAGGAACACTGAAGCTTTCTTT	CASGQGRNTEAFF
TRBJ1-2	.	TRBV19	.	TGTGCCAGTAGTATTTCAGGGGTCCCCTATGGCTACACCTTC	CASSISGVPYGYTF
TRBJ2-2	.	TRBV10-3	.	TGTGCCATCAGTGAGTCGGACAAGGACGGGGAGCTGTTTTTT	CAISESDKDGELFF
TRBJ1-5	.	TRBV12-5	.	TGTGCTAGTGGACAGGGAAGTGGGCAGCCCCAGCATTTT	CASGQGSGQPQHF
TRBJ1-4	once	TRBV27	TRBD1	TGTGCCAGCAGTACAGGGGGCGCGGGTGAAAAACTGTTTTTT	CASSTGGAGEKLFF
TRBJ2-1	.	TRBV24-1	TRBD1	TGTGCCACCAGTGATTCCCGGGACAGGAGCTCCTACAATGAGCAGTTCTTC	CATSDSRDRSSYNEQFF
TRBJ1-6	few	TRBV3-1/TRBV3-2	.	TGTGCCAGCAGCCAATGGGGTACAGGGAATAATTCACCCCTCCACTTT	CASSQWGTGNNSPLHF
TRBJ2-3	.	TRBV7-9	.	TGTGCCAGCAGCGTCCCGGGGGGCAAACAGGCAGATACGCAGTATTTT	CASSVPGGKQADTQYF
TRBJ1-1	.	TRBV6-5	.	TGTGCCAGCAGCGTCGGGGGGCCTGAAGCTTTCTTT	CASSVGGPEAFF
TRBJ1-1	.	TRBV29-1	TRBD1	TGCAGCGTTCCGAGGGGGCAGGGAAACACTGAAGCTTTCTTT	CSVPRGQGNTEAFF
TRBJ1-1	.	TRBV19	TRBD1	TGTGCCAGTAGTATAAGGCCGGACAGGGTGACTGAAGCTTTCTTT	CASSIRPDRVTEAFF
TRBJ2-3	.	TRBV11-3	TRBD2	TGTGCCAGCAGCTCTCCGGCCTCATGGGAGGGGATAAATACGCAGTATTTT	CASSSPASWEGINTQYF
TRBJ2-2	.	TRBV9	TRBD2	TGTGCCAGCAGGTCAGCGGGAGACGACACCGGGGAGCTGTTTTTT	CASRSAGDDTGELFF
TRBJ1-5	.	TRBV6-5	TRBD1	TGTGCCAGCAGCCTAAACAGGGGGCGCGATCAGCCCCAGCATTTT	CASSLNRGRDQPQHF